These 20 T cell receptor beta chains were sequenced from one sample in a study of OX40 agonist ivuxolimab in advanced cancers. Method: immunoSEQ multiplex PCR; TCRdb's copy keeps in-frame clones and lacks some. The sample includes more than 50,000 clones, 75% to 90% of them seen just once. The sample here was CD4+ or CD8+ T cells sorted from blood, taken in a trial of the OX40 agonist ivuxolimab. These TCRs come from an adult with an advanced solid tumor such as melanoma, head and neck, liver or kidney cancer.

The chain is built from TRBV19 and TRBJ1-2; D remains ambiguous. The CDR3 consists of 15 residues. Trimming removed 3 bases at V and 3 bases at J, with 14 bases between. CDR1 is LNHDA, CDR2 SQIVND, per germline (reference sequence). DNA of the CDR3: TGTGCCAGTAGTATCAGCCTACCCCGGGACTATGGCTACACCTTC. It encodes CASSISLPRDYGYTF.

The chain has TRBV6-5 and TRBJ2-1; D may be TRBD1 (6 bases). Germline V gives CDR1 MNHEY, CDR2 SVGAGI. V was pared by 6 bases and J by 0 bases, with 12 bases between. The CDR3 spans 15 residues. The CDR3 DNA reads as TGTGCCAGCAGAGCCGACAGGAGCTCCTACAATGAGCAGTTCTTC. It translates to CASRADRSSYNEQFF.

The chain has TRBV7-2 and TRBJ2-7; no firm D call. With 1 base removed from V and 2 bases from J, the gap between germline ends came to 9 bases. CDR1 SGHTA and CDR2 FQGNSA come from the germline V gene. This CDR3 is built from 14 residues. CDR3 loop: CASSLGGGAYEQYF. In DNA, the CDR3 is TGTGCCAGCAGCTTAGGTGGCGGAGCCTACGAGCAGTACTTC.

The chain joins TRBV7-9 to TRBJ2-3; 7 bases are shared with TRBD1. The germline CDR1 and CDR2 sequences are SEHNR and FQNEAQ (reference sequence). V trimming: 5 bases; J trimming: 8 bases; junction bases outside the gene matches: 7. This CDR3 spans 13 amino acids. The CDR3 spells CASSIDRAGTQYF. The CDR3 DNA reads TGTGCCAGCAGCATAGACAGGGCGGGTACGCAGTATTTT.

As DNA, the CDR3 is TGTGCCAGTAGTATAAAGGGGGCGGGTCAGCCCCAGCATTTT. It is translated as CASSIKGAGQPQHF. V is TRBV19 and J is TRBJ1-5, with 7 bases fitting TRBD1. CDR3 length: 14 amino acids. Germline V CDR1 and CDR2: LNHDA, SQIVND (reference sequence). V trimming: 2 bases; J trimming: 6 bases; junction bases outside the gene matches: 4.

CDR3 bases: TGTGCCAGCTCAACCACTAGCGGGACTACGGGGGAGCAGTACTTC. Its protein is CASSTTSGTTGEQYF. The rearrangement links TRBV18 to TRBJ2-7, with 10 nucleotides matching TRBD2. Germline values: CDR1 KGHSH, CDR2 LQKENI. The CDR3 has 15 amino acids. V was clipped by 5 bases and J by 7 bases; unmatched bases: 11.

The chain has TRBV28 and TRBJ2-2; D tentatively reads TRBD1 or TRBD2 (5 bases each). V shed 3 bases and J shed 0 bases, with 20 bases lying between them. This CDR3 has 19 residues. The germline CDR1 and CDR2 sequences are MDHEN and SYDVKM. CDR3 protein: CASSFYFGASRANTGELFF. In nucleotides, the CDR3 is TGTGCCAGCAGTTTTTATTTCGGGGCTAGCAGGGCGAACACCGGGGAGCTGTTTTTT.

The chain has TRBV21-1 and TRBJ1-1; TRBD1 was called by the table and not checked on the DNA. TRBV21-1 counts as a pseudogene. This CDR3 comprises 15 residues. The CDR3 is CASSERQGKNTEAFF. The DNA of the CDR3 is TGTGCCAGCAGTGAGAGGCAGGGAAAGAACACTGAAGCTTTCTTT.

This chain links TRBV6-1 with TRBJ1-5; weak D call: TRBD1 (5 bases). V lost 11 bases, J lost 4 bases, and 18 bases lay in between. Germline CDR1 and CDR2: MNHNS and SASEGT. The CDR3 contains 14 residues. The CDR3 DNA sequence: TGTGCCGTCCGGACTACTGGGGCGAATCAGCCCCAGCATTTT. Translated, it gives CAVRTTGANQPQHF.

The V and J genes are TRBV30 and TRBJ1-5, with D possibly TRBD1 on 5 matching bases. The length of the CDR3 is 13 residues. In germline, CDR1 is GTSNPN, CDR2 SVGIG (reference sequence). The V end lost 0 bases, the J end lost 10 bases, and 13 bases lay between the germline ends. The CDR3 nucleotides are TGTGCCTGGAGTGTATCAGCAGGGAGTCCCCAGCATTTT. This sequence encodes CAWSVSAGSPQHF.

The chain recombines TRBV28 with TRBJ2-3; D is possibly TRBD2 (6 bases). Germline assignment: CDR1 MDHEN and CDR2 SYDVKM. This CDR3 region has 14 residues. DNA of the CDR3: TGTGCGATTTTGAGTGGGGGGAACACAGATACGCAGTATTTT. Protein sequence: CAILSGGNTDTQYF.

The V gene is TRBV6-6, the J gene TRBJ1-2; D unresolved. The germline CDR1 and CDR2 sequences are MNHNY and SVGAGI (reference sequence). Trimming left V 1 base short and J 2 bases short, with 5 bases between. The CDR3 totals 13 residues. DNA for the CDR3: TGTGCCAGCAGTTACTTAGAAAACTATGGCTACACCTTC. This translates into CASSYLENYGYTF.

The V call is TRBV5-6, the J call TRBJ1-3; TRBD1 matches 7 bases. After removal of 4 bases from V and 4 bases from J, the junction contained 8 bases not matched to a gene. Looked up from germline, CDR1 is SGHDT and CDR2 is YYEEEE. CDR3 length equals 15 residues. DNA for the CDR3: TGTGCCAGCAGCCCAAACCCGACAGGGGGAAACACCATATATTTT. Its translation is CASSPNPTGGNTIYF.

V usage is TRBV6-5 and J usage is TRBJ2-7, with TRBD1 matching 7 bases. Germline-derived CDR1 and CDR2 are MNHEY and SVGAGI. The CDR3 length is 13 residues. V dropped 4 bases and J dropped 3; count of bases not matched to a gene: 3. CDR3 nucleotide sequence: TGTGCCAGCAGTTTCGGGACAGACTACGAGCAGTACTTC. The encoded protein is CASSFGTDYEQYF.

The chain combines TRBV6-5 with TRBJ2-2, with D possibly matching TRBD1 (5 bases). V lost 5 bases and J lost 4, with 11 bases in between. This CDR3 contains 14 residues. Per the germline V gene, CDR1 is MNHEY and CDR2 is SVGAGI. The CDR3 sequence: CASSLQGFTGELFF. In DNA, the CDR3 is TGTGCCAGCAGTCTCCAGGGATTCACCGGGGAGCTGTTTTTT.

The V call is TRBV28, the J call TRBJ2-7; D call uncertain. Trimming stripped 6 bases from V and 2 bases from J, with 14 bases between. Germline V gene data show CDR1 as MDHEN and CDR2 as SYDVKM. There are 14 residues in the CDR3. CDR3 sequence: CASSQYRAPYEQYF. The CDR3 DNA is TGTGCCAGCAGCCAATACCGGGCTCCCTACGAGCAGTACTTC.

The chain carries TRBV18 and TRBJ1-4, with TRBD1 matching over 11 bases. V shed 1 base and J 0 bases; nucleotides not matched to a gene: 7. The CDR3 covers 19 residues. Germline V gene data show CDR1 as KGHSH and CDR2 as LQKENI. This chain's CDR3 is CASSPRMGQGVATNEKLFF. CDR3 in DNA: TGTGCCAGCTCACCACGGATGGGACAGGGGGTTGCAACTAATGAAAAACTGTTTTTT.

The chain has TRBV19 and TRBJ2-1; D may be TRBD1 or TRBD2 (6 bases each). The CDR3 totals 14 residues. Germline V lookup: CDR1 LNHDA, CDR2 SQIVND (reference sequence). V lost 7 bases and J 8 bases, leaving 18 bases between the germline ends. CDR3 amino acids: CASTPPGAEDEQFF. The DNA for the CDR3 is TGTGCCAGTACCCCCCCGGGGGCCGAGGATGAGCAGTTCTTC.

V gene TRBV6-4 combines with J gene TRBJ2-7; TRBD2 matches at 10 bases. V shed 6 bases and J 1 base; nucleotides not matched to a gene: 6. The CDR3 consists of 15 residues. Germline CDR1 reads MRHNA; CDR2 reads SNTAGT. CDR3 region: CASSSIAGGSYEQYF. CDR3 DNA sequence: TGTGCCAGCAGCAGCATAGCGGGAGGTTCCTACGAGCAGTACTTC.

CDR3 in amino acids: CASSPLAGATGEQFF. The CDR3 coding sequence is TGTGCCAGCAGTCCTCTAGCGGGAGCAACGGGTGAGCAGTTCTTC. The V and J genes are TRBV28 and TRBJ2-1, with TRBD2 matching 10 bases. Losses at the gene ends were 5 bases for V and 9 bases for J; bases not matched to a gene: 10. Germline V lookup: CDR1 MDHEN, CDR2 SYDVKM. The CDR3 has 15 amino acids.